This T cell receptor beta chain came from a study of blood T cell repertoires in COVID-19. Turning to the study itself: Samples came from the United States, Italy and Spain, spanning acute and convalescent COVID-19.

Germline V CDR1 and CDR2: SGHNT, YYREEE (reference sequence). CDR3 length equals 14 residues. V was clipped by 4 bases and J by 6 bases; unmatched bases: 9. In Cohort 3, a recovered donor had either two negative PCRs, clearance, or symptom resolution. Original processing methods: Amplification from reference gene primers served as the basis for estimated nucleated cell counts. Assay: immunoSEQ multiplex PCR; the TCRdb copy retains only in-frame clones and omits some. V, J and clone size are those of that table, while D and trimming were read from the DNA. The table has hundreds of thousands of clones, around 87% seen once.

The sequence came from a woman between 18 and 29 years old who had recovered from COVID-19. The chain joins TRBV5-4 to TRBJ1-1; TRBD1 agrees at 7 bases. The sample taken for sequencing was PBMCs or T cells enriched from blood (not recorded which). The CDR3 DNA reads as TGTGCCAGCAGCGTGACAGGGCGGCGGGCTGAAGCTTTCTTT. Translating gives CASSVTGRRAEAFF.